This T cell receptor (beta chain) stems from a study of chemoradiotherapy in HPV16-positive cancers. CDR3 size: 16 residues. The V and J ends lost 0 bases and 1 base, in that order; junction bases with no gene match: 3. The germline gives CDR1 SGHRS, CDR2 YFSETQ. Profiling relied on immunoSEQ multiplex PCR, and the TCRdb table lists in-frame clones only, not all of them. The sample holds around 62,000 clones, almost 90% seen once. The chain carries TRBV5-1 and TRBJ1-1; 10 bases agree with TRBD1. The starting material was blood, obtained from a patient who underwent chemoradiotherapy. This sequence was found in a human donor with HPV-associated anogenital cancer. In DNA, the CDR3 is TGCGCCAGCAGCTTGGGGGACAGGGGAAAGAACACTGAAGCTTTCTTT. Translated: CASSLGDRGKNTEAFF.